A single sample is the source of the 26 T cell receptor beta chains below, sequenced in a study of vaccination and CD4 T cells after COVID-19 (dated by TCRdb to between 2020 and 2023). These receptors are not linked to any known antigen. Library construction relied on PCR. The instrument given in TCRdb is Illumina iSeq 100. At the Johns Hopkins FTIC core, DNA from the cultured CD4+ T cells underwent TCR sequencing with the Oncomine TCR Beta short-read assay. The public reads were reprocessed in TCRdb via fastp at Q25 and MiXCR, keeping in-frame beta chains. Here each entry gathers all rows of one CDR3 protein and keeps the most common genes and DNA. The sample data list some 10,000 distinct CDR3 sequences, and 76% of these were observed just once. Of the sample, around 9.9% falls within the top ten clones. The sample's treatment or condition label is to be understood as: roughly 11-day PBMC culture with coronavirus spike peptide pools or control peptides (ViraFEST assay).

The sample was CD4+ T cells from blood, cultured in vitro. The receptor source for this set is a human donor who had recovered from COVID-19.

This clonotype was detected a few times. The chain employs TRBV6-5 and TRBJ1-5, with no clear D. This CDR3 spans 14 amino acids. V was cut by 2 bases and J by 4 bases, with 9 bases left in between. Germline V gene lookup returns CDR1 MNHEY and CDR2 SVGAGI. CDR3 coding DNA: TGTGCCAGCAGTTACGCGGGGTATAATCAGCCCCAGCATTTT. This codes for CASSYAGYNQPQHF.

The chain carries TRBV12-3 or TRBV12-4 and TRBJ1-2; no clear D gene. The CDR3 is 13 amino acids. The V end lost 1 base, the J end lost 2 bases, and 5 bases lay between the germline ends. The CDR3 DNA sequence: TGTGCCAGCAGTTTAGGGCACAACTATGGCTACACCTTC. Residues: CASSLGHNYGYTF.

The chain recombines TRBV12-3 or TRBV12-4 with TRBJ1-5; no firm D call. The CDR3 consists of 14 residues. With 2 bases removed from V and 7 bases from J, the gap between germline ends came to 12 bases. For the CDR3, the DNA is TGTGCCAGCAGTTTAAACGTCCCGGGCCAGCCCCAGCATTTT. Translated: CASSLNVPGQPQHF.

The V and J genes are TRBV5-1 and TRBJ1-5, with D unresolved. Trimming cost V 0 bases and J 0 bases, with 7 bases left between them. This CDR3 has 15 amino acids. The germline V gene has CDR1 SGHRS and CDR2 YFSETQ. CDR3 region: CASSLGPSSNQPQHF. CDR3 in DNA: TGCGCCAGCAGCTTGGGGCCGTCTAGCAATCAGCCCCAGCATTTT.

The rearrangement uses TRBV10-1 and TRBJ2-7; D may be TRBD2 (5 bases). Trimming took 5 bases from V and 1 from J, leaving 12 bases between them. From germline, CDR1 is WNHNN and CDR2 SYGVQD (reference sequence). The CDR3 totals 14 residues. CDR3 residues: CASSSTTGSYEQYF. The CDR3 DNA is TGCGCCAGCAGTTCGACGACGGGATCCTACGAGCAGTACTTC.

The rearrangement uses TRBV7-3 and TRBJ1-6; the D is unclear. Trimming stripped 2 bases from V and 8 bases from J, with 7 bases between. Germline V lookup: CDR1 SGHTA, CDR2 FQGTGA. The CDR3 loop spans 13 amino acids. DNA of the CDR3: TGTGCCAGCAGCTTATACCAGGATTCACCCCTCCACTTT. As protein: CASSLYQDSPLHF. Full variable domain (rest looked up from reference TRBV7-3 and TRBJ1-6): GAGVSQTPSNKVTEKGKYVELRCDPISGHTALYWYRQSLGQGPEFLIYFQGTGAADDSGLPNDRFFAVRPEGSVSTLKIQRTERGDSAVYLCASSLYQDSPLHFGNGTRLTVT.

DNA for the CDR3: TGTGCCAGCAGTTACTCGACGAAGGCACTCCACTCCTACGAGCAGTACTTC. It yields the protein CASSYSTKALHSYEQYF. The V gene is TRBV6-5, the J gene TRBJ2-7; no definite D call. The V and J ends lost 0 bases and 0 bases respectively, with 15 bases between them. The CDR3 length is 17 residues. Germline assignment: CDR1 MNHEY and CDR2 SVGAGI.

The genes are TRBV11-2 and TRBJ2-1; D gene unclear. The V end lost 0 bases, the J end lost 0 bases, and 9 bases lay between the germline ends. Per the germline V gene, CDR1 is SGHAT and CDR2 is FQNNGV. This CDR3 spans 16 amino acids. The CDR3 DNA sequence: TGTGCCAGCAGCTTAGATCAGAGTAGCTCCTACAATGAGCAGTTCTTC. Protein sequence: CASSLDQSSSYNEQFF.

The chain recombines TRBV5-1 with TRBJ2-2; 9 bases are shared with TRBD1. V lost 1 base to trimming and J lost 0 bases; unmatched junction nucleotides: 4. The CDR3 runs to 17 residues. Germline V gene data show CDR1 as SGHRS and CDR2 as YFSETQ. This CDR3 is CASSLFTGGANTGELFF. CDR3 in DNA: TGCGCCAGCAGCTTGTTTACAGGGGGCGCGAACACCGGGGAGCTGTTTTTT.

In DNA, the CDR3 is TGTGCCAGCAGCAAAGCAAGGATCGAGGACGAGCAGTACTTC. This codes for CASSKARIEDEQYF. J is TRBJ2-7 and V is TRBV21-1. TRBV21-1 is termed a pseudogene. The length of the CDR3 is 14 residues.

V and J are TRBV15 and TRBJ1-1; D remains unclear. The CDR3 loop spans 14 amino acids. Germline V gene sequence: CDR1 LNHNV, CDR2 YYDKDF (reference sequence). The V end lost 1 base, the J end lost 14 bases, and 20 bases lay between the germline ends. For the CDR3, the DNA is TGTGCCACCAGCAGAGGAACAACCCGACCAGTTCGGTTCTTT. This sequence encodes CATSRGTTRPVRFF.

V gene TRBV23-1 combines with J gene TRBJ2-2; D is undetermined. TRBV23-1 is given ORF status, its function remaining uncertain. The CDR3 totals 14 residues. V was cut by 0 bases and J by 5 bases, with 7 bases left in between. Here the CDR3 reads CASSQSLLTGELFF. Here the CDR3 DNA reads TGCGCCAGCAGTCAATCTTTACTTACCGGGGAGCTGTTTTTT.

The V and J genes are TRBV6-1 and TRBJ1-5, with unresolved D. Trimming left V 7 bases short and J 0 bases short, with 13 bases between. In germline, CDR1 is MNHNS, CDR2 SASEGT. The CDR3 sequence is 15 residues long. CDR3 loop: CASTPLGSSNQPQHF. The CDR3 nucleotides are TGTGCCAGCACTCCGTTGGGCAGTAGCAATCAGCCCCAGCATTTT.

The CDR3 protein is CAWSPNGNTIYF. The CDR3 nucleotides read TGTGCCTGGAGTCCCAATGGAAACACCATATATTTT. The chain links TRBV30 to TRBJ1-3; D unclear. V lost 2 bases and J lost 3, with 5 bases in between. The germline gives CDR1 GTSNPN, CDR2 SVGIG (reference sequence). The CDR3 consists of 12 residues.

The V and J genes are TRBV15 and TRBJ1-5; D not resolved. CDR1 and CDR2 from the germline V gene are LNHNV and YYDKDF (reference sequence). Deletions cut 0 bases from V and 0 bases from J, with 9 bases between. This CDR3 has 16 residues. CDR3 bases: TGTGCCACCAGCAGAGATAGGAGCAGTAGCAATCAGCCCCAGCATTTT. Protein product: CATSRDRSSSNQPQHF.

The genes are TRBV30 and TRBJ1-1; 9 bases are shared with TRBD1. V lost 3 bases and J lost 3; bases outside the gene matches: 8. Looked up from germline, CDR1 is GTSNPN and CDR2 is SVGIG (reference sequence). The CDR3 extends over 15 amino acids. This chain's CDR3 is CAWRKGQGLDTEAFF. The CDR3 nucleotides are TGTGCCTGGAGGAAAGGACAGGGGCTAGACACTGAAGCTTTCTTT.

This clonotype was picked up a small number of times. The gene calls are TRBV6-1 and TRBJ1-2, with D possibly matching TRBD1 (5 bases). The CDR3 is made up of 12 amino acids. Germline CDR1 and CDR2: MNHNS and SASEGT. Deletions cut 6 bases from V and 7 bases from J, with 12 bases between. The CDR3 nucleotides read TGTGCCAGCAGGTCCCCTAGGGGTGGCTACACCTTC. This codes for CASRSPRGGYTF.

The gene calls are TRBV6-1 and TRBJ2-1; D not resolved. Germline V gives CDR1 MNHNS, CDR2 SASEGT. The CDR3 extends over 14 amino acids. The germline V and J ends were trimmed by 6 bases and 5 bases, with 14 bases remaining between them. Written as DNA, the CDR3 is TGTGCCAGCAGCTCAAGTCGCACCAACAATGAGCAGTTCTTC. It yields the protein CASSSSRTNNEQFF.

The V and J genes are TRBV20-1 and TRBJ1-5; D is uncertain. The V and J ends lost 0 bases and 1 base respectively, with 10 bases between them. From germline, CDR1 is DFQATT and CDR2 SNEGSKA (reference sequence). The CDR3 is 15 amino acids. As DNA, the CDR3 is TGCAGTGCTAGAGATGCAGGCCGGAGCAATCAGCCCCAGCATTTT. Residues: CSARDAGRSNQPQHF.

The chain recombines TRBV28 with TRBJ1-5, with 8 nucleotides matching TRBD1. This CDR3 has 14 amino acids. Per the germline V gene, CDR1 is MDHEN and CDR2 is SYDVKM. V lost 6 bases, J lost 2 bases, and 3 bases stayed unmatched. Here the CDR3 reads CASRPGQGNQPQHF. The DNA of the CDR3 is TGTGCCAGCAGGCCGGGACAGGGCAATCAGCCCCAGCATTTT.

The gene calls are TRBV6-1 and TRBJ2-5, with a possible D match to TRBD2 (5 bases). The germline V gene has CDR1 MNHNS and CDR2 SASEGT. Trimming took 4 bases from V and 9 from J, leaving 15 bases between them. The CDR3 is made up of 13 amino acids. The CDR3 region has the DNA TGTGCCAGCAGTGGCAGCGTTCCCGGGGCCCAGTACTTC. This gives the protein CASSGSVPGAQYF.

The V gene is TRBV7-9, the J gene TRBJ2-1, with D perhaps TRBD1 (5 bases). V shed 5 bases and J shed 9 bases, with 14 bases lying between them. The CDR3 is made up of 13 amino acids. The germline gives CDR1 SEHNR, CDR2 FQNEAQ (reference sequence). The CDR3 bases are TGTGCCAGCAGCCCGCTCAGGGATAGTGAGCAGTTCTTC. As protein: CASSPLRDSEQFF.

V and J are TRBV19 and TRBJ2-3; D remains ambiguous. V lost 4 bases, J lost 3 bases, and 8 bases lay in between. Germline lookup yields CDR1 LNHDA and CDR2 SQIVND (reference sequence). The CDR3 extends over 13 amino acids. The CDR3 nucleotides are TGTGCCAGTAGTACTAGAGTAACAGATACGCAGTATTTT. Encoded protein: CASSTRVTDTQYF.

This clonotype was observed a single time. This chain connects TRBV20-1 to TRBJ1-5; 7 bases match TRBD1. The V segment lost 7 bases and the J segment 2 bases; nucleotides outside the gene matches: 8. Germline values: CDR1 DFQATT, CDR2 SNEGSKA (reference sequence). The CDR3 has 14 residues. The chain's CDR3 is CSVPGGQGNQPQHF. The CDR3 nucleotides read TGCAGTGTCCCAGGGGGGCAAGGCAATCAGCCCCAGCATTTT.

The CDR3 sequence is CASSWTGGATEAFF. The CDR3 DNA is TGTGCCAGCAGTTGGACAGGGGGCGCGACTGAAGCTTTCTTT. V gene TRBV6-2 or TRBV6-3 combines with J gene TRBJ1-1; 11 nucleotides agree with TRBD1. V lost 4 bases and J lost 5; bases outside the gene matches: 3. CDR1 and CDR2 from the germline V gene are MNHEY and SVGEGT. The CDR3 loop spans 14 amino acids.

This clonotype appeared a few times. V usage is TRBV27 and J usage is TRBJ1-5, with D possibly matching TRBD1 (5 bases). CDR3 length: 16 amino acids. Trimming took off 5 bases at V and 4 bases at J, with 18 bases between the two ends. CDR1 and CDR2 from the germline V gene are MNHEY and SMNVEV (reference sequence). This CDR3 is CASSPLGTARNQPQHF. The CDR3 DNA reads as TGTGCCAGCAGTCCGCTCGGGACGGCCAGGAATCAGCCCCAGCATTTT.